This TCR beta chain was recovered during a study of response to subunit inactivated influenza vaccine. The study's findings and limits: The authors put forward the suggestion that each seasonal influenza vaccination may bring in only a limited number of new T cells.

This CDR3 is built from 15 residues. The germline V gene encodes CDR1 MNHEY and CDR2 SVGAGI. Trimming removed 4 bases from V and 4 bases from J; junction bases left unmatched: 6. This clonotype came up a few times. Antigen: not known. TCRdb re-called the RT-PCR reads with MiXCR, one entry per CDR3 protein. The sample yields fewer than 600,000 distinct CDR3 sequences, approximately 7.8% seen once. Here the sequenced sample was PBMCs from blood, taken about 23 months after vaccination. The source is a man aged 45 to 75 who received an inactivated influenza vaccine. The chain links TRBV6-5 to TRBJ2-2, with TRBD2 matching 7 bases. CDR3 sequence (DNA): TGTGCCAGCAGTTGGACTAGTGAGGTCACCGGGGAGCTGTTTTTT. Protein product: CASSWTSEVTGELFF.